These 14 T cell receptor beta chains were all obtained from the same sample, sequenced in a study of T-cell memory formation after mild COVID-19 (TCRdb year 2021). Libraries were made using 5' RACE. Sequencing used an Illumina NovaSeq 6000. The public reads were reprocessed in TCRdb via fastp at Q25 and MiXCR, keeping in-frame beta chains. Records with the same CDR3 protein are collapsed into one entry carrying the most frequent genes and DNA. In this sample the table shows roughly 35,000 distinct CDR3 sequences, roughly 20% of which occur a single time. The biggest ten clones account for more than 1.5% of the sample. Sequenced: PBMCs or a T cell subset sorted from them (not recorded which). The receptors stem from an adult who had mild COVID-19 (a few samples of this study predate the infection). The sample titles of this study are shuffled in the database, so cell type and time point are left out.

The chain uses TRBV6-2 or TRBV6-3 and TRBJ2-1, with 14 bases matching TRBD2. J was trimmed by 5 bases and V by 6 bases; bases with no gene match: 6. This CDR3 contains 16 residues. Germline V CDR1 and CDR2: MNHEY, SVGEGT. CDR3 region: CASSFGLAGGNNEQFF. DNA of the CDR3: TGTGCCAGCAGCTTCGGACTAGCGGGGGGTAACAATGAGCAGTTCTTC.

Many counts were recorded for this clonotype. The chain employs TRBV9 and TRBJ2-7; 11 nucleotides line up with TRBD1. CDR1 and CDR2 (germline): SGDLS, YYNGEE. This CDR3 is built from 14 residues. J gave up 7 bases and V 4 bases, and 7 bases lay outside the gene matches. CDR3 bases: TGTGCCAGCAGCCCCCGGGGACAGGGGGTTGAGCAGTACTTC. It yields the protein CASSPRGQGVEQYF. The full variable domain, completed using reference TRBV9 and TRBJ2-7, is DSGVTQTPKHLITATGQRVTLRCSPRSGDLSVYWYQQSLDQGLQFLIQYYNGEERAKGNILERFSAQQFPDLHSELNLSSLELGDSALYFCASSPRGQGVEQYFGPGTRLTVT.

J is TRBJ2-3 and V is TRBV12-3 or TRBV12-4, with 8 bases that match TRBD2. The trim removed 7 bases at V and 4 bases at J, leaving 10 bases unmatched. The CDR3 consists of 15 residues. This CDR3 reads CASTLYGGDPDTQYF. CDR3 nucleotide sequence: TGTGCCAGCACCCTTTACGGGGGGGACCCAGATACGCAGTATTTT.

This clonotype appeared many times. The chain links TRBV6-6 to TRBJ2-7; D gene unclear. The V and J ends lost 2 bases and 4 bases respectively, with 9 bases between them. The CDR3 is 13 residues long. CDR1 and CDR2 from the germline V gene are MNHNY and SVGAGI (reference sequence). CDR3 sequence: CASSYAKDYEQYF. CDR3 nucleotide sequence: TGTGCCAGCAGTTACGCGAAAGATTACGAGCAGTACTTC.

This clonotype was seen repeatedly, ten times or more. This sequence joins TRBV20-1 and TRBJ1-1; TRBD1 matches at 7 bases. Germline V gene lookup returns CDR1 DFQATT and CDR2 SNEGSKA (reference sequence). After removal of 5 bases from V and 8 bases from J, the junction contained 11 bases not matched to a gene. The CDR3 sequence is 13 residues long. CDR3 protein: CSALTGALPEAFF. In DNA form, the CDR3 reads TGCAGTGCTTTAACAGGGGCCCTCCCGGAAGCTTTCTTT.

The chain recombines TRBV7-9 with TRBJ2-5; D call uncertain. Germline CDR1 is SEHNR and CDR2 is FQNEAQ (reference sequence). The germline V and J ends were trimmed by 1 base and 9 bases, with 15 bases remaining between them. The CDR3 is 14 residues long. CDR3 sequence reads: CASSLDSQRVSQYF. Written as DNA, the CDR3 is TGTGCCAGCAGCTTAGACAGCCAAAGAGTGTCCCAGTACTTC.

This clonotype was observed a few times. The chain joins TRBV19 to TRBJ2-1, with D tentatively TRBD2 (5 bases). V was trimmed by 6 bases and J by 12 bases, leaving 12 bases between them. The germline gives CDR1 LNHDA, CDR2 SQIVND (reference sequence). The CDR3 runs 11 residues. The DNA of the CDR3 is TGTGCCAGTAGCAATACGGGGTCGCAGTTCTTC. Its protein product is CASSNTGSQFF.

In its sample, this clonotype was seen many times. V gene TRBV20-1 combines with J gene TRBJ2-1; 9 bases map to TRBD1. The germline V gene has CDR1 DFQATT and CDR2 SNEGSKA (reference sequence). Trimming took 3 bases from V and 9 from J; bases not matched to a gene: 12. The CDR3 has 15 amino acids. The CDR3 here is CSAREGQGGSGEQFF. The CDR3 DNA follows: TGCAGTGCTAGGGAGGGACAGGGTGGTTCGGGTGAGCAGTTCTTC.

This clonotype was recorded many times. This rearrangement joins TRBV5-1 to TRBJ1-1; 11 nucleotides line up with TRBD1. Germline V gives CDR1 SGHRS, CDR2 YFSETQ. The CDR3 sequence is 16 residues long. With 3 bases clipped from V and 4 bases from J, the junction kept 8 bases outside the gene matches. In DNA, the CDR3 is TGCGCCAGCAGCTCTGGACAGGGGGCAAGGAGCACTGAAGCTTTCTTT. Translated, it gives CASSSGQGARSTEAFF.

The chain carries TRBV9 and TRBJ2-2, with D possibly TRBD1 on 6 matching bases. Deletions cut 4 bases from V and 3 bases from J, with 19 bases between. The V gene's germline CDR1 is SGDLS and CDR2 YYNGEE. The CDR3 sequence is 17 residues long. The CDR3 sequence is CASSTPRVGADTGELFF. The CDR3 nucleotides read TGTGCCAGCAGCACACCCCGGGTGGGGGCGGACACCGGGGAGCTGTTTTTT.

This clonotype showed up just a few times. The chain carries TRBV7-9 and TRBJ2-6; D gene ambiguous. The CDR3 loop spans 13 amino acids. Germline CDR1 is SEHNR and CDR2 is FQNEAQ (reference sequence). V was clipped by 1 base and J by 3 bases, with 1 base between them. The CDR3 loop reads CASSLGGANVLTF. The CDR3 DNA reads as TGTGCCAGCAGCTTAGGTGGGGCCAACGTCCTGACTTTC.

V usage is TRBV13 and J usage is TRBJ1-2; a possible D gene is TRBD1 (6 bases). Trimming stripped 1 base from V and 4 bases from J, with 13 bases between. CDR3 size: 15 residues. Germline CDR1 PRHDT, CDR2 FYEKMQ (reference sequence). CDR3 nucleotides: TGTGCCAGCAGCTTAGAATCGGGGGCCCCCTATGGCTACACCTTC. Translated, it gives CASSLESGAPYGYTF.

Comment on this clonotype: Since a much larger clone is just one base distant, this may be a read error. The DNA of the CDR3 is TGTTCCAGCAGCCAGGGGCTAAGCAATCAGCCCCAGCATTTT. It is translated as CSSSQGLSNQPQHF. V gene TRBV3-1 combines with J gene TRBJ1-5, with TRBD1 as a possible D gene (6 bases). The CDR3 is made up of 14 amino acids. The germline gives CDR1 LGHDT, CDR2 YNNKEL (reference sequence).

This chain joins TRBV27 and TRBJ2-4; D is uncertain. Between the trimmed V and J ends, which lost 5 bases and 6 bases, there was a span of 11 bases. Germline loops: CDR1 MNHEY, CDR2 SMNVEV (reference sequence). CDR3 length equals 13 residues. The CDR3 bases are TGTGCCAGCAGTCCCACCCACACAAACATTCAGTACTTC. Its translation is CASSPTHTNIQYF.